Shown below are 30 T cell receptor beta chains from a single sample sequenced in a study of blood T cell repertoires in COVID-19. Profiling relied on immunoSEQ multiplex PCR, and the TCRdb table lists in-frame clones only, not all of them. The sample lists some 33,000 clones, about 85% occurring once. The specimen was peripheral blood. The receptors shown here come from a man in his sixties with acute or convalescent COVID-19.

The gene calls are TRBV15 and TRBJ1-5; tentative D call: TRBD1 (5 bases). Per the germline V gene, CDR1 is LNHNV and CDR2 is YYDKDF (reference sequence). This CDR3 contains 15 residues. Trimming left V 0 bases short and J 5 bases short, with 11 bases between. CDR3 bases: TGTGCCACCAGCAGAGATCACGGGGGGTATCAGCCCCAGCATTTT. Translating gives CATSRDHGGYQPQHF.

J is TRBJ1-6 and V is TRBV10-3, with TRBD1 identical over 10 bases. Trimming took 10 bases from V and 7 from J; bases not matched to a gene: 4. Per the germline V gene, CDR1 is ENHRY and CDR2 is SYGVKD. The CDR3 runs 13 residues. CDR3 sequence: CASGQGENSPLHF. CDR3 in DNA: TGTGCCAGTGGACAGGGGGAGAATTCACCCCTCCACTTT.

The chain recombines TRBV3-1 (or the pseudogene TRBV3-2) with TRBJ1-5, with 10 bases that match TRBD1. CDR1 is LGHDT, CDR2 YNNKEL, per germline (reference sequence). CDR3 length equals 18 residues. Unmatched junction bases numbered 8, after V lost 1 base and J lost 2 bases. CDR3 sequence (DNA): TGTGCCAGCAGCCAAGGACAGGGGGCGGTCGGGGGCAATCAGCCCCAGCATTTT. Translated: CASSQGQGAVGGNQPQHF.

The rearrangement links TRBV2 to TRBJ1-5, with D maybe TRBD1 (6 bases). CDR1 and CDR2 from the germline V gene are SNHLY and FYNNEI. CDR3 size: 14 residues. Deletions cut 4 bases from V and 3 bases from J, with 10 bases between. CDR3 amino acids: CASSVGQNNQPQHF. CDR3 sequence (DNA): TGTGCCAGCAGTGTTGGACAGAACAATCAGCCCCAGCATTTT.

This clone was seen only once. The CDR3 nucleotides read TGTGCCAGCAGGTCGAGGGCAAATGAGCAGTTCTTC. Its protein is CASRSRANEQFF. This sequence joins TRBV28 and TRBJ2-1; tentative D call: TRBD2 (5 bases). Germline CDR1 reads MDHEN; CDR2 reads SYDVKM. Deletions cut 6 bases from V and 7 bases from J, with 10 bases between. This CDR3 is built from 12 residues. The entire variable domain, with the rest obtained from reference TRBV28 and TRBJ2-1, is as follows: DVKVTQSSRYLVKRTGEKVFLECVQDMDHENMFWYRQDPGLGLRLIYFSYDVKMKEKGDIPEGYSVSREKKERFSLILESASTNQTSMYLCASRSRANEQFFGPGTRLTVL.

This rearrangement joins TRBV27 to TRBJ2-5; TRBD2 agrees at 11 bases. Trimming at V came to 2 bases and at J to 4 bases, leaving 12 bases not matched to a gene. The CDR3 contains 18 residues. Germline loops: CDR1 MNHEY, CDR2 SMNVEV (reference sequence). The CDR3: CASSLASGRLRGPETQYF. The CDR3 DNA reads as TGTGCCAGCAGTTTAGCTAGCGGGAGGTTAAGGGGACCAGAGACCCAGTACTTC.

The rearrangement uses TRBV24-1 and TRBJ1-2; D might be TRBD1 (6 bases). Per germline, CDR1 KGHDR and CDR2 SFDVKD. V lost 5 bases, J lost 4 bases, and 16 bases lay in between. This CDR3 has 15 residues. CDR3: CATSVLPGVGYGYTF. The CDR3 DNA reads TGTGCCACCAGTGTACTCCCAGGGGTGGGCTATGGCTACACCTTC.

In DNA, the CDR3 is TGTGCCACCAGTGATAGACAGAGTAACTATGGCTACACCTTC. It translates to CATSDRQSNYGYTF. The chain links TRBV24-1 to TRBJ1-2; a weak D match, TRBD1 (5 bases). CDR3 length: 14 residues. V dropped 3 bases and J dropped 1 base, with 8 bases sitting between them. CDR1 KGHDR and CDR2 SFDVKD come from the germline V gene.

This chain connects TRBV24-1 to TRBJ2-3, with 9 positions matching TRBD1. The CDR3 is 14 amino acids. J gave up 4 bases and V 10 bases, and 8 bases lay outside the gene matches. In germline, CDR1 is KGHDR, CDR2 SFDVKD. The CDR3 bases are TGTGCCACGGGCCACACAGGGGGCCCAGATACGCAGTATTTT. Translated, it gives CATGHTGGPDTQYF.

V gene TRBV10-3 combines with J gene TRBJ1-1; TRBD1 might be the D (6 bases). Trimming removed 10 bases from V and 2 bases from J, with 17 bases in between. This CDR3 comprises 14 residues. Germline CDR1 ENHRY, CDR2 SYGVKD. The CDR3 reads CATAMGASNTEAFF. In nucleotides, the CDR3 is TGTGCCACCGCCATGGGGGCGTCCAACACTGAAGCTTTCTTT.

The chain uses TRBV5-4 and TRBJ2-1; tentative D call: TRBD2 (5 bases). The CDR3 has 16 residues. Germline loops: CDR1 SGHNT, CDR2 YYREEE (reference sequence). V lost 0 bases and J lost 6, with 16 bases in between. CDR3 nucleotide sequence: TGTGCCAGCAGCTTGGAGGCGGGTCGCACGCTCAATGAGCAGTTCTTC. Amino acid sequence: CASSLEAGRTLNEQFF. The full variable domain, completed using reference TRBV5-4 and TRBJ2-1, is ETGVTQSPTHLIKTRGQQVTLRCSSQSGHNTVSWYQQALGQGPQFIFQYYREEENGRGNFPPRFSGLQFPNYSSELNVNALELDDSALYLCASSLEAGRTLNEQFFGPGTRLTVL.

This chain connects TRBV5-1 to TRBJ1-1, with 7 bases that match TRBD1. The CDR3 covers 13 residues. V shed 9 bases, J shed 0 bases, and the junction held 5 bases outside the gene matches. From germline, CDR1 is SGHRS and CDR2 YFSETQ. Here the CDR3 reads CATRDSMNTEAFF. CDR3 nucleotide sequence: TGCGCCACCCGGGACAGCATGAACACTGAAGCTTTCTTT.

This clone was observed once. J is TRBJ2-7 and V is TRBV6-2 or TRBV6-3, with 8 positions matching TRBD1. CDR1 and CDR2 (germline): MNHEY, SVGEGT. Trimming removed 6 bases from V and 3 bases from J; junction bases left unmatched: 13. The CDR3 sequence is 16 residues long. The CDR3 coding sequence is TGTGCCAGCAGCCCACCCCGACAGGGGATGTACTACGAGCAGTACGTC. Residues: CASSPPRQGMYYEQYV.

The rearrangement uses TRBV19 and TRBJ1-2; the D is unclear. The CDR3 is made up of 15 amino acids. Between the trimmed V and J ends, which lost 1 base and 4 bases, there was a span of 13 bases. Germline loops: CDR1 LNHDA, CDR2 SQIVND (reference sequence). The CDR3 region has the DNA TGTGCCAGTAGTATAGGGGAGACTGCCGGCTATGGCTACACCTTC. As protein: CASSIGETAGYGYTF.

The chain recombines TRBV4-3 with TRBJ2-6; TRBD2 matches at 7 bases. The CDR3 loop spans 17 amino acids. Germline CDR1 reads LGHNA; CDR2 reads YSLEER. The trim removed 0 bases at V and 2 bases at J, leaving 4 bases unmatched. CDR3 DNA sequence: TGCGCCAGCAGCCAAGAGGGAGGGTCTCCTGGGGCCAACGTCCTGACTTTC. Translation: CASSQEGGSPGANVLTF.

Only one count was recorded for this clone. This chain links TRBV10-3 with TRBJ1-1; 8 positions agree with TRBD1. V was pared by 6 bases and J by 7 bases, with 7 bases of the junction left unmatched. The CDR3 sequence is 13 residues long. The germline V gene has CDR1 ENHRY and CDR2 SYGVKD. For the CDR3, the DNA is TGTGCCATCAGACCGGACAGGGAGGGTGAAGCTTTCTTT. This encodes CAIRPDREGEAFF.

The chain links TRBV7-8 to TRBJ2-1, with 11 positions matching TRBD2. J was trimmed by 0 bases and V by 9 bases; bases with no gene match: 13. This CDR3 spans 18 amino acids. The V gene's germline CDR1 is SGHVS and CDR2 FQNEAQ. The CDR3 region is CASRLGLAASSSYNEQFF. CDR3 DNA sequence: TGTGCCAGTAGATTGGGACTAGCGGCCTCAAGCTCCTACAATGAGCAGTTCTTC.

The V gene is TRBV13, the J gene TRBJ2-5; possible D gene TRBD2, 5 bases. This CDR3 contains 15 residues. V was clipped by 5 bases and J by 5 bases, with 18 bases between them. In germline, CDR1 is PRHDT, CDR2 FYEKMQ (reference sequence). The CDR3 region is CASSGPGGFRETQYF. The CDR3 DNA reads TGTGCCAGCAGCGGGCCTGGCGGGTTTAGGGAGACCCAGTACTTC.

The chain has TRBV10-3 and TRBJ1-2, with D possibly TRBD1 on 5 matching bases. Germline V gene sequence: CDR1 ENHRY, CDR2 SYGVKD. The CDR3 is 16 amino acids. The V gene lost 2 bases and the J gene lost 5 bases, with 18 bases spanning the gap. CDR3 DNA: TGTGCCATCAGTGAGCCGGGGGACTCCCGGCGGTATGGCTACACCTTC. Residues: CAISEPGDSRRYGYTF.

The rearrangement links TRBV5-8 to TRBJ2-1, with D possibly matching TRBD1 (5 bases). Deletions cut 6 bases from V and 3 bases from J, with 13 bases between. CDR1 and CDR2 from the germline V gene are SGHTS and YDEGEE. The length of the CDR3 is 14 residues. CDR3 bases: TGTGCCAGCAAACAGGTACTGGGCTACAATGAGCAGTTCTTC. This encodes CASKQVLGYNEQFF.

The chain recombines TRBV3-1 (or the pseudogene TRBV3-2) with TRBJ2-3, with TRBD2 matching 13 bases. The CDR3 runs to 19 residues. V shed 0 bases and J 5 bases; nucleotides not matched to a gene: 11. The germline V gene encodes CDR1 LGHDT and CDR2 YNNKEL (reference sequence). The CDR3 sequence: CASSQEYSGLAGSVDTQYF. In DNA, the CDR3 is TGTGCCAGCAGCCAAGAGTATTCGGGACTAGCGGGATCTGTAGATACGCAGTATTTT.

The V and J genes are TRBV10-1 and TRBJ2-7; 12 bases are a match to TRBD2. The germline gives CDR1 WNHNN, CDR2 SYGVQD (reference sequence). The junction had 2 bases not matched to a gene; V was cut back by 3 bases and J by 2 bases. The CDR3 contains 15 residues. Written as DNA, the CDR3 is TGCGCCAGCAGTGATGGACTAGCGGGAACCTACGAGCAGTACTTC. Translation gives CASSDGLAGTYEQYF.

This rearrangement joins TRBV5-1 to TRBJ1-4, with 7 positions matching TRBD1. Looked up from germline, CDR1 is SGHRS and CDR2 is YFSETQ. The CDR3 contains 14 residues. Germline trimming cut 4 bases from V and 8 bases from J; bases unmatched to any gene: 8. The CDR3 DNA reads as TGCGCCAGCAGCGCCTCAGGGGGTGGCGAAAAACTGTTTTTT. This gives the protein CASSASGGGEKLFF.

The chain recombines TRBV4-1 with TRBJ1-3; possibly TRBD1 for D (5 bases). The V and J ends lost 3 bases and 3 bases respectively, with 12 bases between them. Germline V gene lookup returns CDR1 MGHRA and CDR2 YSYEKL. The CDR3 totals 15 residues. The chain's CDR3 is CASSQAGGGGNTIYF. In DNA form, the CDR3 reads TGCGCCAGCAGCCAGGCCGGGGGGGGTGGAAACACCATATATTTT.

The chain has TRBV6-5 and TRBJ1-5; D is ambiguous. CDR1 and CDR2 from the germline V gene are MNHEY and SVGAGI. This CDR3 comprises 13 residues. Trimming shortened V by 6 bases and J by 5 bases, and 11 bases separated the two germline ends. Here the CDR3 DNA reads TGTGCCAGCAGGGGGTCAGCGGATCAGCCCCAGCATTTT. It encodes CASRGSADQPQHF.

The rearrangement joins TRBV7-8 to TRBJ1-4, with 7 bases identical to TRBD1. CDR3 length: 15 amino acids. Germline V gene lookup returns CDR1 SGHVS and CDR2 FQNEAQ. J gave up 6 bases and V 0 bases, and 4 bases lay outside the gene matches. CDR3 sequence reads: CASSLAEGAYEKLFF. In DNA, the CDR3 is TGTGCCAGCAGCTTAGCGGAGGGGGCTTATGAAAAACTGTTTTTT.

The gene calls are TRBV5-1 and TRBJ2-2; 8 nucleotides line up with TRBD1. V shed 0 bases and J 6 bases; nucleotides not matched to a gene: 7. This CDR3 is built from 16 residues. The germline V gene has CDR1 SGHRS and CDR2 YFSETQ. CDR3 sequence (DNA): TGCGCCAGCAGCTTGGTTGTCAGGGGGCCCTCCGGGGAGCTGTTTTTT. Encoded protein: CASSLVVRGPSGELFF.

The CDR3 here is CASSSRLAGGPSEGPRVFF. The CDR3 DNA follows: TGTGCCAGCAGCTCCCGACTAGCGGGAGGGCCCTCGGAAGGCCCAAGGGTGTTCTTC. The chain joins TRBV7-2 to TRBJ2-1; 14 nucleotides align to TRBD2. The CDR3 is 19 residues long. Trimming cost V 4 bases and J 15 bases; bases outside gene matches: 23. Germline lookup yields CDR1 SGHTA and CDR2 FQGNSA.

V is TRBV5-1 and J is TRBJ2-1; D is perhaps TRBD1 (6 bases). CDR1 SGHRS and CDR2 YFSETQ come from the germline V gene. Trimming removed 0 bases at V and 5 bases at J, with 15 bases between. This CDR3 spans 16 amino acids. The CDR3 here is CASSLANRAGNNEQFF. CDR3 DNA sequence: TGCGCCAGCAGCTTGGCCAACAGGGCAGGGAACAATGAGCAGTTCTTC.

The chain combines TRBV29-1 with TRBJ2-1, with D tentatively TRBD2 (5 bases). Trimming stripped 7 bases from V and 4 bases from J, with 11 bases between. From germline, CDR1 is SQVTM and CDR2 ANQGSEA. The CDR3 is 12 amino acids. CDR3 in amino acids: CSAKRGYNEQFF. DNA of the CDR3: TGCAGCGCCAAACGGGGATACAATGAGCAGTTCTTC.